This record covers a single T cell receptor beta chain. The data originate from a study of PD-L1 blockade in urothelial cancer. Study as a whole: In the mid-2010s, patients got going on atezolizumab, taking 1,200 mg intravenously every 3 weeks. Timepoints chosen for blood analysis were 3 weeks (second dose) and 6 weeks after treatment start.

The time point denotes: peripheral blood 6 weeks after treatment start. Patients each gave 1 to 8 samples, pretreatment and on-treatment. Every PCR received spiked-in synthetic TCR analog templates. Clones were read by immunoSEQ multiplex PCR, and TCRdb kept only the in-frame ones, dropping some. The sample consists of about 90,000 clones, 75% to 90% of them appearing once. This clonotype was sampled from a man in his sixties or seventies with urothelial cancer. This sample comprised PBMCs, obtained around atezolizumab (anti-PD-L1) treatment.

The CDR3 DNA sequence: TGTGCCAGCAGCGGGGACAGGGGATATCAGCCCCAGCATTTT. Its translation is CASSGDRGYQPQHF. V gene TRBV6-1 combines with J gene TRBJ1-5; 10 bases map to TRBD1. CDR3 length: 14 residues. Trimming cost V 6 bases and J 5 bases; bases outside gene matches: 4. Germline loops: CDR1 MNHNS, CDR2 SASEGT.